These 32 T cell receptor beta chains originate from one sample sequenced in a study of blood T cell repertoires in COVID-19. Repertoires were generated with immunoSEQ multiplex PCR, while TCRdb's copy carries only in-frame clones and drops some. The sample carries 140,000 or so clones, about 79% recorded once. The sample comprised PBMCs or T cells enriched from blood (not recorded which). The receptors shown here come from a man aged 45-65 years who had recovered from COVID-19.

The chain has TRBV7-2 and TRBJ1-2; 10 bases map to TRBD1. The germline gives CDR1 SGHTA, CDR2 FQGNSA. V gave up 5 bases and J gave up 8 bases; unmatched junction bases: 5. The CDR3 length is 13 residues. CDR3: CASSTTGGYGYTF. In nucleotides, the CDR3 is TGTGCCAGCAGCACGACAGGGGGCTACGGCTACACCTTC. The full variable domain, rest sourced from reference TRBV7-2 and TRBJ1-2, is GAGVSQSPSNKVTEKGKDVELRCDPISGHTALYWYRQSLGQGLEFLIYFQGNSAPDKSGLPSDRFSAERTGGSVSTLTIQRTQQEDSAVYLCASSTTGGYGYTFGSGTRLTVV.

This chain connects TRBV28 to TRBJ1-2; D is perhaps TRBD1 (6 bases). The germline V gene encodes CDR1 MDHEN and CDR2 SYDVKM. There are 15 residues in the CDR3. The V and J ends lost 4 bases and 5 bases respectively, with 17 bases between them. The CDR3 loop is CASSSQGRPLYGYTF. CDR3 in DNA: TGTGCCAGCAGTTCACAGGGACGGCCTCTTTATGGCTACACCTTC.

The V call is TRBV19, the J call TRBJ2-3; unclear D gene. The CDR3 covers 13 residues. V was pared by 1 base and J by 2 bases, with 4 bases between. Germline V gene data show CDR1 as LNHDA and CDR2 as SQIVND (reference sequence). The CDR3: CASSIGHTDTQYF. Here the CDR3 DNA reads TGTGCCAGTAGTATAGGACACACAGATACGCAGTATTTT.

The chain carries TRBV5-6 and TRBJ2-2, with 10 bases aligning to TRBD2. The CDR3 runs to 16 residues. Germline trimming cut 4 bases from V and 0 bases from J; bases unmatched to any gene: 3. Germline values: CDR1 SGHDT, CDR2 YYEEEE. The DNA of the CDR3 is TGTGCCAGCAGCGCCGGACTAGCGGCGAACACCGGGGAGCTGTTTTTT. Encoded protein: CASSAGLAANTGELFF.

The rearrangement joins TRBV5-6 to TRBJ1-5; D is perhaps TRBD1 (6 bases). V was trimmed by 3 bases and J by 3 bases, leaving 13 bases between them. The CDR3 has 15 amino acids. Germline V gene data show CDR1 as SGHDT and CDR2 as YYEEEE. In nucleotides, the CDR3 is TGTGCCAGCAGCTCGCTGGACAGTGACAATCAGCCCCAGCATTTT. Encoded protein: CASSSLDSDNQPQHF. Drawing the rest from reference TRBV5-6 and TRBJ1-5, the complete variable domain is DAGVTQSPTHLIKTRGQQVTLRCSPKSGHDTVSWYQQALGQGPQFIFQYYEEEERQRGNFPDRFSGHQFPNYSSELNVNALLLGDSALYLCASSSLDSDNQPQHFGDGTRLSIL.

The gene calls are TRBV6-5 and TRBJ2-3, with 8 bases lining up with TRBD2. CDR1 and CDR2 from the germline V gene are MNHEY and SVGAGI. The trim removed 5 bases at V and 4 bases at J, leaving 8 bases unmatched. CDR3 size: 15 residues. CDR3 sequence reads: CASSPGGGYPDTQYF. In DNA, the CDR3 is TGTGCCAGCAGTCCAGGCGGGGGGTACCCAGATACGCAGTATTTT.

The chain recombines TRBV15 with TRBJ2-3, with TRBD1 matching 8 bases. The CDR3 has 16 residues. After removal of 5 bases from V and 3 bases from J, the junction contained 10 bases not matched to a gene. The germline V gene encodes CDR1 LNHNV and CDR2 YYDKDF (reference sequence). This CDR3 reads CATSQGDRGRTDTQYF. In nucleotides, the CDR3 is TGTGCCACCAGCCAGGGCGACAGGGGTAGGACAGATACGCAGTATTTT.

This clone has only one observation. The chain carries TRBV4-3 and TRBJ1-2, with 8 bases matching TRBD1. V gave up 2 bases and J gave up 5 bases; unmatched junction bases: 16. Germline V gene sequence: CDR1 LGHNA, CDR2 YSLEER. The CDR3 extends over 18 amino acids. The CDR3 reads CASSQSYDRGRSRYGYTF. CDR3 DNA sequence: TGCGCCAGCAGCCAAAGTTATGACAGGGGCCGATCCCGTTATGGCTACACCTTC.

The CDR3 nucleotides are TGTGCTAGTGGTTTGCCCAGACAGGGACCGAACACTGAAGCTTTCTTT. Translated, it gives CASGLPRQGPNTEAFF. The rearrangement uses TRBV12-5 and TRBJ1-1, with 7 bases fitting TRBD1. Trimming removed 2 bases from V and 1 base from J; junction bases left unmatched: 7. This CDR3 has 16 residues. Germline CDR1 reads LGHNT; CDR2 reads FRNRAP. Complete variable domain (other parts from reference TRBV12-5 and TRBJ1-1): DARVTQTPRHKVTEMGQEVTMRCQPILGHNTVFWYRQTMMQGLELLAYFRNRAPLDDSGMPKDRFSAEMPDATLATLKIQPSEPRDSAVYFCASGLPRQGPNTEAFFGQGTRLTVV.

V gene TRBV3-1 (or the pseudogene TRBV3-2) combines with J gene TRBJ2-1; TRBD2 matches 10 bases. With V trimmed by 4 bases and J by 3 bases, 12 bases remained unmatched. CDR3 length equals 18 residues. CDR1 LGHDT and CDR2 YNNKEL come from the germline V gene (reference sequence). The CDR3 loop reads CASSPWGAGGLFYNEQFF. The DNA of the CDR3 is TGTGCCAGCAGCCCATGGGGAGCGGGGGGGTTGTTCTACAATGAGCAGTTCTTC.

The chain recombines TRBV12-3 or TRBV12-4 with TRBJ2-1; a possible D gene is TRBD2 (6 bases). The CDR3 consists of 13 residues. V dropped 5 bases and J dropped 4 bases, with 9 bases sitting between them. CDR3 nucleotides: TGTGCCAGCAGTCAGGGACTTTACAATGAGCAGTTCTTC. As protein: CASSQGLYNEQFF.

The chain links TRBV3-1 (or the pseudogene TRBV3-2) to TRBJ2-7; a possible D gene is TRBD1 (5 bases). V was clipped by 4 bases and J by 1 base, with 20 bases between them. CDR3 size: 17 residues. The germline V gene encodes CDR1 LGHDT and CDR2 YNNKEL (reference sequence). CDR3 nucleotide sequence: TGTGCCAGCAGCCCGAGGCCGACAGCCGTGGTGTCCTACGAGCAGTACTTC. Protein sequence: CASSPRPTAVVSYEQYF.

The CDR3: CASSRKGGASYNEQFF. Here the CDR3 DNA reads TGTGCCAGCAGCCGCAAAGGGGGGGCCTCCTACAATGAGCAGTTCTTC. This chain links TRBV7-6 with TRBJ2-1, with D maybe TRBD2 (7 bases). CDR1 and CDR2 from the germline V gene are SGHVS and FNYEAQ. The CDR3 runs to 16 residues. V lost 5 bases and J 0 bases, leaving 14 bases between the germline ends.

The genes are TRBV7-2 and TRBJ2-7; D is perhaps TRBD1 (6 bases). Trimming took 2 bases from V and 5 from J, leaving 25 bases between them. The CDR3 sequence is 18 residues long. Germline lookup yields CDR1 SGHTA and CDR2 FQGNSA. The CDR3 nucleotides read TGTGCCAGCAGCTTAAGTCTGTGGGGTTTGGGAAGGGGGAACGAGCAGTACTTC. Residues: CASSLSLWGLGRGNEQYF.

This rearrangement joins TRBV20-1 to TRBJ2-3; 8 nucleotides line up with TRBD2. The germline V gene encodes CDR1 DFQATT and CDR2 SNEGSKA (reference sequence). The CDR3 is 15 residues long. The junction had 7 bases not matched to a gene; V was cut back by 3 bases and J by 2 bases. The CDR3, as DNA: TGCAGTGCTAGTGACGGGGGGGCCCCCACAGATACGCAGTATTTT. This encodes CSASDGGAPTDTQYF.

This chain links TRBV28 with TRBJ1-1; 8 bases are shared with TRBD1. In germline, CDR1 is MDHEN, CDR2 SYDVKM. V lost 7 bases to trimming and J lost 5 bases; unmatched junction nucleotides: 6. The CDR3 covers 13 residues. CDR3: CASILQGGTEAFF. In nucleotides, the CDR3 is TGTGCCAGCATCCTACAGGGGGGGACTGAAGCTTTCTTT.

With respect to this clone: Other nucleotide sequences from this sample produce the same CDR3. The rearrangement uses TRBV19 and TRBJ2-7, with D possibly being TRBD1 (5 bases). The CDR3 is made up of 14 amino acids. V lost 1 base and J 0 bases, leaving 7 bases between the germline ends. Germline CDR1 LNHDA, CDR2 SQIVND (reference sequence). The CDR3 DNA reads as TGTGCCAGTAGTATAGGGGGCAACTCCTACGAGCAGTACTTC. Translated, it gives CASSIGGNSYEQYF.

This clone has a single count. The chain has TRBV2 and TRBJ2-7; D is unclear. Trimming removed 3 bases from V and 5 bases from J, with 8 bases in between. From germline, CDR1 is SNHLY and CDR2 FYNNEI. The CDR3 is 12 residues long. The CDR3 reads CASSDAVHEQYF. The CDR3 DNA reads TGTGCCAGCAGTGATGCGGTTCACGAGCAGTACTTC.

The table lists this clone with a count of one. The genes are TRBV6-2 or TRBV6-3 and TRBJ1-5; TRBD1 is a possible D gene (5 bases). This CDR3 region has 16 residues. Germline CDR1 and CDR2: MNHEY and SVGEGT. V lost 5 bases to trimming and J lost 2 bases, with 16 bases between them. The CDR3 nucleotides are TGTGCCAGCAGTCTGGTGTCAGGGTCTGGCAATCAGCCCCAGCATTTT. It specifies CASSLVSGSGNQPQHF.

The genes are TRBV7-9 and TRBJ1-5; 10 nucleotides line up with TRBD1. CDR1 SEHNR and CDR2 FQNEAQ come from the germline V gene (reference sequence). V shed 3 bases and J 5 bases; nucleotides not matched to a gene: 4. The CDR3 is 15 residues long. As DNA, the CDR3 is TGTGCCAGCAGCTTGGGGACAGGGGTGCATCAGCCCCAGCATTTT. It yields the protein CASSLGTGVHQPQHF. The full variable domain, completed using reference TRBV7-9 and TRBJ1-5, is DTGVSQNPRHKITKRGQNVTFRCDPISEHNRLYWYRQTLGQGPEFLTYFQNEAQLEKSRLLSDRFSAERPKGSFSTLEIQRTEQGDSAMYLCASSLGTGVHQPQHFGDGTRLSIL.

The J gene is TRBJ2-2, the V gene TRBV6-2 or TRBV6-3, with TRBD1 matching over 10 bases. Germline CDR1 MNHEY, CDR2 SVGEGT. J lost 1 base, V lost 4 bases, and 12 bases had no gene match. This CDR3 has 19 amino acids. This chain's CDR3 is CASSSGTGVIVGNTGELFF. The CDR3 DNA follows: TGTGCCAGCAGTTCCGGGACAGGGGTAATCGTTGGGAACACCGGGGAGCTGTTTTTT.

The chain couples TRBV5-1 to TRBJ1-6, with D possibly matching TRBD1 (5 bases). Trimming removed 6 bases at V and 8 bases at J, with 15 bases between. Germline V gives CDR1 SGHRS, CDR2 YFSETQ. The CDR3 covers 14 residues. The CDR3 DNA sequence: TGCGCCAGCACCTACCCCGGGGGTGATTCACCCCTCCACTTT. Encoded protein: CASTYPGGDSPLHF.

The CDR3 sequence is CASRTGLAGAYNEQFF. In DNA form, the CDR3 reads TGTGCCAGCAGGACCGGACTAGCGGGGGCCTACAATGAGCAGTTCTTC. The gene calls are TRBV28 and TRBJ2-1, with 13 positions matching TRBD2. Per the germline V gene, CDR1 is MDHEN and CDR2 is SYDVKM. The CDR3 has 16 amino acids. Unmatched junction bases numbered 4, after V lost 6 bases and J lost 2 bases.

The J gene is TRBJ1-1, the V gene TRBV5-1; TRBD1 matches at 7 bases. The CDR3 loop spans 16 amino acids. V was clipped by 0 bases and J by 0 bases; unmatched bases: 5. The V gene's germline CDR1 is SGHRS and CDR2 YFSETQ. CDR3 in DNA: TGCGCCAGCAGCTTGGGACAGGGATCTATGAACACTGAAGCTTTCTTT. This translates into CASSLGQGSMNTEAFF.

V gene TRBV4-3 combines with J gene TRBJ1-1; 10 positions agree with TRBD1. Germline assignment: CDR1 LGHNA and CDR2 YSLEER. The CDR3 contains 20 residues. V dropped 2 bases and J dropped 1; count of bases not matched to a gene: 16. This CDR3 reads CASSQRHYRDRGVGNTEAFF. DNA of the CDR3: TGCGCCAGCAGCCAACGTCACTACCGGGACAGGGGAGTGGGGAACACTGAAGCTTTCTTT.

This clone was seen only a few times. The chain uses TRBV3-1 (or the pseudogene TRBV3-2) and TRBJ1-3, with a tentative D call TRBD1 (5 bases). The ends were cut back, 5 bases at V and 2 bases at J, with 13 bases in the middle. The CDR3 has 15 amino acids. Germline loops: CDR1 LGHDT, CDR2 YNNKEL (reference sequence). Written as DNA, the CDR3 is TGTGCCAGCAGCTCCGGGCGGGGGACTGGAAACACCATATATTTT. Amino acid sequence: CASSSGRGTGNTIYF.

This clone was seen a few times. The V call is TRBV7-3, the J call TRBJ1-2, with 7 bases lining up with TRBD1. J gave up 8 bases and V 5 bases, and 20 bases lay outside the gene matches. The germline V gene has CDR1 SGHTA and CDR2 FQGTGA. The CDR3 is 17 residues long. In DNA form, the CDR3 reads TGTGCCAGCAGCCCTCATGCCCTCCGGGACAGTACAGGCGGCTACACCTTC. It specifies CASSPHALRDSTGGYTF.

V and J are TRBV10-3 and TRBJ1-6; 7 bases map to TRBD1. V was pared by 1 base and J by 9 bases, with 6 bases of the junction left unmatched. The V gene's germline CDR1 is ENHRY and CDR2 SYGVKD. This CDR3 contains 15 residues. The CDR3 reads CAISEFETGSSPLHF. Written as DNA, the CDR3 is TGTGCCATCAGTGAGTTTGAGACAGGGTCTTCACCCCTCCACTTT.

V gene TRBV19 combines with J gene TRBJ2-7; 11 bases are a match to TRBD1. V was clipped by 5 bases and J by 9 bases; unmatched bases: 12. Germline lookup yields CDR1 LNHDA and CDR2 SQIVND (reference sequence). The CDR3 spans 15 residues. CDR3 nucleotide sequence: TGTGCCAGTAGTGTGGGACAGGGGGACGTGGGAGCGCAGTACTTC. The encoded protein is CASSVGQGDVGAQYF.

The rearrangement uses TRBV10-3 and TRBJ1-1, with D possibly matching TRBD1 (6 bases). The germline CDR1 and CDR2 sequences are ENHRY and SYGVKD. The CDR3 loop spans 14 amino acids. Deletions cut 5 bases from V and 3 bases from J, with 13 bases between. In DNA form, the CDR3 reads TGTGCCATCAGTAAACAGGGATCGGACACTGAAGCTTTCTTT. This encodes CAISKQGSDTEAFF.

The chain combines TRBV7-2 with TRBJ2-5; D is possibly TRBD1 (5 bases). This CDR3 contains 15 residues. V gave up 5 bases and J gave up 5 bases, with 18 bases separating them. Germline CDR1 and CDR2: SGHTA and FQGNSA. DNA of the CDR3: TGTGCCAGCAGCCCCAGGGTCCAGCTGGAGGAGACCCAGTACTTC. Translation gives CASSPRVQLEETQYF.

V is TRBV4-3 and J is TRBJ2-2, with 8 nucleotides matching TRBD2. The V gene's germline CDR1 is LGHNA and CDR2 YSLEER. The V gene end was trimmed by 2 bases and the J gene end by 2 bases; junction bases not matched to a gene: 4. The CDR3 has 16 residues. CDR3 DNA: TGCGCCAGCAGCCAACCGACTAGCGCCAACACCGGGGAGCTGTTTTTT. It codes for CASSQPTSANTGELFF.